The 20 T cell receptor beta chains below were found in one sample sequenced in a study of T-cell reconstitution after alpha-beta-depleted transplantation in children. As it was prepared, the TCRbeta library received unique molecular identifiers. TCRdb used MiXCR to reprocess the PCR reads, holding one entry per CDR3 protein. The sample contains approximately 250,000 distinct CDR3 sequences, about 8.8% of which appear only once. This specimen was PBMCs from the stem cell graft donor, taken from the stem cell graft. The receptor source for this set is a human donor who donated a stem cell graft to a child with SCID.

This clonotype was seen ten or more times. The CDR3 is CSASGEQLTNYGYTF. The CDR3 nucleotides are TGCAGTGCTAGTGGGGAGCAGTTAACTAACTATGGCTACACCTTC. The chain recombines TRBV20-1 with TRBJ1-2; D is undetermined. The germline gives CDR1 DFQATT, CDR2 SNEGSKA (reference sequence). The CDR3 has 15 residues. Trimming cost V 3 bases and J 0 bases, with 14 bases left between them.

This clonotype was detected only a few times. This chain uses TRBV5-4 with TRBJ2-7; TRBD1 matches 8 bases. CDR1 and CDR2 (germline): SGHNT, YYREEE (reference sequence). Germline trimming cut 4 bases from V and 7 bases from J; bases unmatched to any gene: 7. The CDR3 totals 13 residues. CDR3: CASSRWTGREQYF. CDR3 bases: TGTGCCAGCAGCCGATGGACAGGGCGGGAGCAGTACTTC.

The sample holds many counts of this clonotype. The CDR3 DNA reads TGCGCCAGCAGCGGTGGGTCCTACACAGATACGCAGTATTTT. Protein product: CASSGGSYTDTQYF. V gene TRBV5-1 combines with J gene TRBJ2-3; unclear D gene. CDR1 and CDR2 (germline): SGHRS, YFSETQ. The V end was cut by 4 bases, the J end by 2 bases, with 11 bases between. CDR3 size: 14 residues.

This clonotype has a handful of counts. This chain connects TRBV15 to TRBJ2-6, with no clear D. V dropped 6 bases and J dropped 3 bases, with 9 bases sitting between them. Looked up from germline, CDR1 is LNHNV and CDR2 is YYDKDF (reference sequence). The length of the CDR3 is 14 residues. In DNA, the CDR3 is TGTGCCACCAGGCCTGGCGGTGGGGCCAACGTCCTGACTTTC. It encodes CATRPGGGANVLTF.

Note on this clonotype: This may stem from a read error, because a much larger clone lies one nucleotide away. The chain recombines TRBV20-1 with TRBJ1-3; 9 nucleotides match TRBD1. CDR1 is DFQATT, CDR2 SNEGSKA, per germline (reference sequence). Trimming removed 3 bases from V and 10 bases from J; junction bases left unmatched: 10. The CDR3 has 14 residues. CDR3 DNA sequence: TGCAGTGCTAGCCCGGGACAGGGTCCGAAAACCATATATTTT. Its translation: CSASPGQGPKTIYF.

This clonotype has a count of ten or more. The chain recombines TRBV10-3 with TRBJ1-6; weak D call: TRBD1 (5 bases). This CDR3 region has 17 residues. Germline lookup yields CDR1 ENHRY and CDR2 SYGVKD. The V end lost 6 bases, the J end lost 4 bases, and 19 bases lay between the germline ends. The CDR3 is CAIRTHTGGKYNSPLHF. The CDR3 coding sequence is TGTGCCATCAGGACGCACACAGGTGGCAAATATAATTCACCCCTCCACTTT.

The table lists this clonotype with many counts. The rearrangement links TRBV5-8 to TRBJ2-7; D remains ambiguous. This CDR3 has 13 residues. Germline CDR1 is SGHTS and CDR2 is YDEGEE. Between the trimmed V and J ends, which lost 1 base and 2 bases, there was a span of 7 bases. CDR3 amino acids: CASSLRPAYEQYF. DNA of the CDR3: TGTGCCAGCAGCTTGAGGCCGGCCTACGAGCAGTACTTC.

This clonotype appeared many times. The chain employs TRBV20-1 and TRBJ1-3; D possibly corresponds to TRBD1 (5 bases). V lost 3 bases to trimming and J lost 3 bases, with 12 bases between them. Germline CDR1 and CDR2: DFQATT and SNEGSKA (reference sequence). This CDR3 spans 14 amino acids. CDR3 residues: CSASSGQHGNTIYF. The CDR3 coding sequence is TGCAGTGCTAGTTCCGGACAACATGGAAACACCATATATTTT.

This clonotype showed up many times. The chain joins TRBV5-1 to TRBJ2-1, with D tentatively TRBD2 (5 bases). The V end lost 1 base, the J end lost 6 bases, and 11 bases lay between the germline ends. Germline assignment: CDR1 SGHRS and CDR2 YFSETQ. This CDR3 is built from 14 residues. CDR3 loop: CASSLLGSGNEQFF. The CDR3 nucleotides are TGCGCCAGCAGCTTGCTGGGCAGCGGCAATGAGCAGTTCTTC.

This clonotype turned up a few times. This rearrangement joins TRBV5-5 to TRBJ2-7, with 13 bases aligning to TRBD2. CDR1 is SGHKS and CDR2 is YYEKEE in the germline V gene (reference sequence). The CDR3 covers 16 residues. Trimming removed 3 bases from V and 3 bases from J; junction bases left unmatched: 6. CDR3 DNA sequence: TGTGCCAGCAGCTCAACCGGGACTAGCGGGGACTACGAGCAGTACTTC. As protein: CASSSTGTSGDYEQYF.

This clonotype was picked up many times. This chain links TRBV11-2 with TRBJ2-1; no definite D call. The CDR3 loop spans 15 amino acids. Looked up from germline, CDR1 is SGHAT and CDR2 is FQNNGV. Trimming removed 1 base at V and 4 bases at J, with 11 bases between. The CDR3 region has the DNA TGTGCCAGCAGCTTAGGGCCCCCTTTTTACAATGAGCAGTTCTTC. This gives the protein CASSLGPPFYNEQFF.

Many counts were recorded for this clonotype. The DNA of the CDR3 is TGCGCCAGCAGCTTAAGACTAGCGGGGGGCTATGAGCAGTTCTTC. Translated, it gives CASSLRLAGGYEQFF. This chain uses TRBV5-1 with TRBJ2-1, with 13 bases lining up with TRBD2. V shed 2 bases and J 8 bases; nucleotides not matched to a gene: 4. Per germline, CDR1 SGHRS and CDR2 YFSETQ. The CDR3 consists of 15 residues.

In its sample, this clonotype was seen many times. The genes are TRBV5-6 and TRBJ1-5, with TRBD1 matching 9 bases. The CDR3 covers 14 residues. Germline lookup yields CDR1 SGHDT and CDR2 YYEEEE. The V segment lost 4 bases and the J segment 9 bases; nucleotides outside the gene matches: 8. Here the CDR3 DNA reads TGTGCCAGCAGCCTTAACAGGGGGCAAGGGCCCCAGCATTTT. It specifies CASSLNRGQGPQHF.

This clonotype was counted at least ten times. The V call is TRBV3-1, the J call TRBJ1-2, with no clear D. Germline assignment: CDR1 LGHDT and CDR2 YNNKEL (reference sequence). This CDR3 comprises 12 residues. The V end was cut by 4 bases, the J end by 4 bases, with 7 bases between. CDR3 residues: CASSREFYGYTF. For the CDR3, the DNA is TGTGCCAGCAGCCGGGAGTTCTATGGCTACACCTTC.

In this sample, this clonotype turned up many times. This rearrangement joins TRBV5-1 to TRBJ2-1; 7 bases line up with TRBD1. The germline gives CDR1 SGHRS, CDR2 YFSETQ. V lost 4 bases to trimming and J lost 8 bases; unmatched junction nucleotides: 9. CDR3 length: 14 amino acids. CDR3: CASSRLTGFDEQFF. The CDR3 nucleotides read TGCGCCAGCAGCCGCCTGACAGGGTTCGATGAGCAGTTCTTC. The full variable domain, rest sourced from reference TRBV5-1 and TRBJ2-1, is KAGVTQTPRYLIKTRGQQVTLSCSPISGHRSVSWYQQTPGQGLQFLFEYFSETQRNKGNFPGRFSGRQFSNSRSEMNVSTLELGDSALYLCASSRLTGFDEQFFGPGTRLTVL.

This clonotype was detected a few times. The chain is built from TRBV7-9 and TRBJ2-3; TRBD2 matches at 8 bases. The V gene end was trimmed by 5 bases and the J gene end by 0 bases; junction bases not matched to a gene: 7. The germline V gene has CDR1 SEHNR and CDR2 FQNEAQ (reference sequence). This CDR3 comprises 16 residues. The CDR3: CASSPLQRGSTDTQYF. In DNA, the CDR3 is TGTGCCAGCAGCCCCCTCCAGCGGGGGAGCACAGATACGCAGTATTTT.

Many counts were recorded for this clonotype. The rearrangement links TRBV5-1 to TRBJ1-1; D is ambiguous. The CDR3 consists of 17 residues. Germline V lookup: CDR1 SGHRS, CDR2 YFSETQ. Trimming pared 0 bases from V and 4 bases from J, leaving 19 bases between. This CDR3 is CASSLDAMGTLSTEAFF. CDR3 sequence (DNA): TGCGCCAGCAGCTTGGATGCCATGGGCACCCTGAGCACTGAAGCTTTCTTT.

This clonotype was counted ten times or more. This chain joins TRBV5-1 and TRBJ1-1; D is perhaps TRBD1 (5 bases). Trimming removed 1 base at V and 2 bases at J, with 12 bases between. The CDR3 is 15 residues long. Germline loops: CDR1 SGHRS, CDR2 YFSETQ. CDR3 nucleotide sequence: TGCGCCAGCAGCTTGTTGGGGGAGGGCAACACTGAAGCTTTCTTT. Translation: CASSLLGEGNTEAFF.

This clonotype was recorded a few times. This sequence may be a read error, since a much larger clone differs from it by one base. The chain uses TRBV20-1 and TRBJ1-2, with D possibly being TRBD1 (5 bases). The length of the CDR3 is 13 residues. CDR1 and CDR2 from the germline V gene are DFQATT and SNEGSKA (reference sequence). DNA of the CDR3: TGCAGAGGCGGGCAGGGTACTTTCTATGGCGACACCTTC. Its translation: CRGGQGTFYGDTF.

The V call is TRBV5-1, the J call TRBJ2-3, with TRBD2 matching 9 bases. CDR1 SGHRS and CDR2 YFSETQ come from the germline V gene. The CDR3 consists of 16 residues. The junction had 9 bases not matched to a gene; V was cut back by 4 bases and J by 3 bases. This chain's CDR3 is CASSRRALAGTDTQYF. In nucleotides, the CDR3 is TGCGCCAGCAGCAGGCGGGCCCTAGCGGGAACAGATACGCAGTATTTT.